This paragraph covers one T cell receptor (beta chain) sequence. Its specificity is unknown. Sample time point: pretreatment peripheral blood. The germline CDR1 and CDR2 sequences are SNHLY and FYNNEI. Losses at the gene ends were 8 bases for V and 4 bases for J; bases not matched to a gene: 7. The CDR3 length is 15 residues. This entry is derived from a study of PD-L1 blockade in urothelial cancer. Study as a whole: Blood gave a median around 150,000 T cells. The study, taken as a whole, reports: Durable-benefit patients showed greater tumor-associated blood clone expansion at 3 weeks.

Assay used: immunoSEQ multiplex PCR; TCRdb lists only in-frame clones, some missing. Counted here are tens of thousands of clones, less than 85% occurring once; the ten biggest clones make up under 11%. Sequences were derived from PBMCs, sampled around atezolizumab (anti-PD-L1) treatment. The chain has TRBV2 and TRBJ1-5; 11 bases line up with TRBD1. This sequence originates from a man between 70 and 80 years old with urothelial cancer. The CDR3 loop is CASGQGAEGNQPQHF. In nucleotides, the CDR3 is TGTGCCAGCGGACAGGGGGCTGAGGGTAATCAGCCCCAGCATTTT.